This is a list of T cell receptor beta chains from one sample in a study of T cell responses to AZD1222 COVID-19 vaccine. TCRdb's copy holds only in-frame clones and misses some; the assay was immunoSEQ multiplex PCR. This sample has fewer than 120,000 clones, with about 94% found just once. The sequencing here drew on peripheral blood, taken 28 days after the second AZD1222 dose. All receptors derive from an adult who received the AZD1222 COVID-19 vaccine. The CDR3 runs from the conserved cysteine through the conserved F or W. Fields, in order: CDR3 length, V gene, CDR3 protein.

len: 15; v_gene: TRBV5-1; CDR3aa: CASSWGSQGQETQYF
len: 14; v_gene: TRBV6-5; CDR3aa: CASTPLYVVEKLFF
len: 13; v_gene: TRBV7-8; CDR3aa: CASSLDRRDGYTF
len: 11; v_gene: TRBV20-1; CDR3aa: CSASSYNEQFF
len: 13; v_gene: TRBV5-5; CDR3aa: CASSAGGAVGYTF
len: 12; v_gene: TRBV20-1; CDR3aa: CSASLQGGTQYF
len: 15; v_gene: TRBV5-4; CDR3aa: CASSLRTGQTDTQYF
len: 13; v_gene: TRBV12-3/TRBV12-4; CDR3aa: CASSPGGGDAQHF
len: 17; v_gene: TRBV5-1; CDR3aa: CASSLSPFNPSGNTIYF
len: 17; v_gene: TRBV28; CDR3aa: CASSTQGGPGGSYEQYF
len: 13; v_gene: TRBV6-1; CDR3aa: CASSEGGRTEAFF
len: 12; v_gene: TRBV29-1; CDR3aa: CSVEAGTDTQYF
len: 15; v_gene: TRBV2; CDR3aa: CASSPEGRTNTEAFF
len: 14; v_gene: TRBV7-9; CDR3aa: CASSIAGFDQPQHF
len: 11; v_gene: TRBV6-6; CDR3aa: CASSYGYGYTF
len: 15; v_gene: TRBV6-1; CDR3aa: CASSEAPGIPYGYTF
len: 13; v_gene: TRBV11-1; CDR3aa: CASSLAGAYEQYF
len: 15; v_gene: TRBV5-6; CDR3aa: CASSLKFWRIYGYTF
len: 15; v_gene: TRBV6-1; CDR3aa: CASSDSGQVNTEAFF
len: 15; v_gene: TRBV5-6; CDR3aa: CASSQGGYSNQPQHF
len: 13; v_gene: TRBV27; CDR3aa: CASKRTEVYGYTF
len: 15; v_gene: TRBV3-1/TRBV3-2; CDR3aa: CASSQGGVRGAGYTF
len: 13; v_gene: TRBV11-3; CDR3aa: CASSRGGRGEQYF
len: 14; v_gene: TRBV27; CDR3aa: CASRLGVSNQPQHF
len: 15; v_gene: TRBV6-5; CDR3aa: CASGGVKWEGDTQYF
len: 17; v_gene: TRBV4-1; CDR3aa: CASSQDKDSTGSETQYF
len: 15; v_gene: TRBV3-1/TRBV3-2; CDR3aa: CASSPRGPGYQPQHF
len: 13; v_gene: TRBV10-1; CDR3aa: CASRRGGGDEQYF
len: 17; v_gene: TRBV3-1/TRBV3-2; CDR3aa: CASSQGLATPVIYGYTF
len: 15; v_gene: TRBV19; CDR3aa: CASSMFGTGRNEQYF
len: 11; v_gene: TRBV20-1; CDR3aa: CSARANEKLFF
len: 14; v_gene: TRBV6-5; CDR3aa: CASGQPYSNQPQHF
len: 15; v_gene: TRBV6-5; CDR3aa: CASSYSGGSTYEQYF
len: 13; v_gene: TRBV6-1; CDR3aa: CASSEAKGTEAFF
len: 17; v_gene: TRBV14; CDR3aa: CASSQARGQRRYNEQFF
len: 13; v_gene: TRBV3-1/TRBV3-2; CDR3aa: CASSPGGPSGYTF
len: 15; v_gene: TRBV6-5; CDR3aa: CASSTGSEGNQPQHF
len: 16; v_gene: TRBV2; CDR3aa: CASSEGGRVVNQPQHF
len: 12; v_gene: TRBV28; CDR3aa: CASSYEVYGYTF
len: 12; v_gene: TRBV27; CDR3aa: CASSLINQPQHF
len: 11; v_gene: TRBV20-1; CDR3aa: CLGNSNYGYTF
len: 15; v_gene: TRBV18; CDR3aa: CASSPPGQGQEKLFF
len: 18; v_gene: TRBV18; CDR3aa: CASSHTRGASGHQETQYF
len: 14; v_gene: TRBV5-1; CDR3aa: CASSDGTVNTEAFF
len: 15; v_gene: TRBV18; CDR3aa: CASSSGPEAGNTIYF
len: 16; v_gene: TRBV5-1; CDR3aa: CASSLGWGLANYGYTF
len: 13; v_gene: TRBV5-1; CDR3aa: CASSSDSNQPQHF
len: 17; v_gene: TRBV7-8; CDR3aa: CASSYSPGTGNNQPQHF
len: 14; v_gene: TRBV2; CDR3aa: CASSVTGWTGELFF
len: 16; v_gene: TRBV18; CDR3aa: CASSPDNGGTKNIQYF
len: 18; v_gene: TRBV6-2/TRBV6-3; CDR3aa: CASSYTPRLANLNQPQHF
len: 15; v_gene: TRBV2; CDR3aa: CASSQTSGGSYEQYF
len: 12; v_gene: TRBV6-5; CDR3aa: CASQGPLYGYTF
len: 14; v_gene: TRBV4-1; CDR3aa: CASRGVLRNTEAFF